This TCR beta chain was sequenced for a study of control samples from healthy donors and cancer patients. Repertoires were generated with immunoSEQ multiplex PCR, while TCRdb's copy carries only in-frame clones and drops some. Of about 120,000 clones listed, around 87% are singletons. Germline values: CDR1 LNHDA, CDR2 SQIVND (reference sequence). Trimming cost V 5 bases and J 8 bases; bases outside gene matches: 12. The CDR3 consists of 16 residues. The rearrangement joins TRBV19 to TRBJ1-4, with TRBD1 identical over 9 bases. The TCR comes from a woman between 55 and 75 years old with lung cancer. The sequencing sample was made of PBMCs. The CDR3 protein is CASSPLDRGGSEKLFF. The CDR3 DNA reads TGTGCCAGTAGTCCCTTGGACAGGGGAGGCTCGGAAAAACTGTTTTTT.